These 2 T cell receptor beta chains originate from one sample sequenced in a study of T cells in Graves' hyperthyroidism and ophthalmopathy. Using RNA transcripts as the source, TCR beta CDR3 regions were amplified. HTBI primers were used for first-round RT-PCR of the TCR CDR3. TCRdb reprocessed the multiplex PCR reads with MiXCR, giving one entry per CDR3 protein. The data contain roughly 260,000 distinct CDR3 sequences, roughly 15% of them singletons. Sequenced input: blood. The receptors derive from a woman aged 40 to 50 with Graves' hyperthyroidism that later progressed to Graves' ophthalmopathy.

This clonotype was recorded many times. The chain links TRBV18 to TRBJ2-5; the match to TRBD1 covers 11 bases. Germline V gene data show CDR1 as KGHSH and CDR2 as LQKENI. The V and J ends lost 8 bases and 3 bases, in that order; junction bases with no gene match: 5. This CDR3 has 14 residues. DNA for the CDR3: TGTGCCAGCGGACAGGGGGCTATTAAAGAGACCCAGTACTTC. It specifies CASGQGAIKETQYF. Drawing the rest from reference TRBV18 and TRBJ2-5, the complete variable domain is NAGVMQNPRHLVRRRGQEARLRCSPMKGHSHVYWYRQLPEEGLKFMVYLQKENIIDESGMPKERFSAEFPKEGPSILRIQQVVRGDSAAYFCASGQGAIKETQYFGPGTRLLVL.

Ten or more counts support this clonotype. CDR3 in DNA: TGTGCCAGCAGCAGAACGGGGACAGGGAAACTACGCTACGAGCAGTACTTC. It codes for CASSRTGTGKLRYEQYF. The chain is built from TRBV7-2 and TRBJ2-7; 9 nucleotides line up with TRBD1. The J segment lost 3 bases and the V segment lost 5 bases, leaving 14 bases of the junction unmatched. The CDR3 loop spans 17 amino acids. Germline CDR1 and CDR2: SGHTA and FQGNSA.